The clone carrying this T cell receptor (beta chain) was seen more than once but under ten times. Its antigen is undetermined. This specimen belongs to a study of identical twins. Broader study findings: Beta out-of-frame sequences displayed a weaker excess of sharing between twins.

CDR1 MDHEN and CDR2 SYDVKM come from the germline V gene. The CDR3 has 15 residues. V shed 7 bases and J shed 3 bases, with 16 bases lying between them. Via MiXCR, TCRdb re-called the 5' RACE reads, giving one row per CDR3 protein. The data hold around 500,000 distinct CDR3 sequences, with approximately 15% observed a single time. These sequences were also reported in another study, on yellow fever vaccine responses in identical twins. As that study records: Reportedly, twins' vaccine T cell responses looked partly convergent and partly personalized.

This TCR derives from a woman between 18 and 29 years old in good health. The sample consisted of CD4+ T cells sorted from blood. V gene TRBV28 combines with J gene TRBJ2-1, with D tentatively TRBD1 (6 bases). CDR3 coding DNA: TGTGCCAGCACCCCAATAGGACAGCACTACAATGAGCAGTTCTTC. It specifies CASTPIGQHYNEQFF.